This TCR beta chain was recorded in a study of shared clonotypes between healthy human individuals (dated by TCRdb to about 2020). Background on the whole study: The cohort comprised a couple of women and a few men aged 18 to 49 years. To estimate repertoire size and how much clonotypes are shared between individuals, the study performed deep sequencing of blood TCR repertoires from a handful of healthy adults. For each donor, three plates each were used for CD4 naive and CD4 memory, two plates were used for CD8 naive, and one plate was used for CD8 memory. Per donor, leukapheresis produced somewhere between about 0.94 and 8.9 billion PBMCs. To increase sequencing depth and limit assay-specific biases, different laboratories used diverse techniques to prepare libraries and sequence TCR repertoires.

The CDR3 contains 15 residues, cysteine and phenylalanine counted. The kept DNA is CDR3 alone, 45 bases in frame from the first base. The germline V and J ends show losses of 4 bases and 6 bases respectively, and no gene match explains 9 bases of the junction. The germline V gene encodes CDR1 SEHNR and CDR2 FQNEAQ (reference sequence). A remark on this clone: Its target antigen remains unknown. No much larger clone exists at a distance of one base, and base qualities are not known.

Broad study findings and their caveats: When a handful of donors were compared, the shared fraction of clonotypes was around 5% for naive CD4, around 3.6% for naive CD8, more than 2% for memory CD4, and 0.3% to 0.5% for memory CD8. Sampling was limited to blood, and TCR repertoires in tissue likely differ from TCR repertoires in blood. Because the study included a small number of donors, the genetic and exposure-history diversity represented was limited. Clonotypes shared by all four sorted-subset donors showed higher generation probabilities than non-shared clonotypes. Rarefaction of sorted-subset datasets indicated incomplete sequencing despite the large sequencing depth. Naive subsets generally had larger estimated clonotype richness than memory subsets did. Based on pairwise subsampling, the degree of clonotype sharing among donors was expected to be affected by sequencing depth.

TCR CDR3 regions were amplified from genomic DNA by multiplex PCR using the deep immunoSEQ assay. Genomic DNA extracted from each cell subset was distributed evenly over all wells of several immunoSEQ 96-well plates, and each plate served as one replicate. For sorted subsets, 200 to 250 ng of genomic DNA, equivalent to 30,000 or so T cell genomes, went into each replicate PCR. The purified libraries were quantified using a Qubit 3.0 fluorometer, sized with a Bioanalyzer 2100, and then quantified again using the KAPA Library Quantification kit. A separate single-read 150-cycle Illumina NextSeq 550 flow cell was used to sequence each immunoSEQ 96-well plate. As for the authors' bioinformatics: Because the immunoSEQ output held only junctional sequences and lacked quality scores, the filtering could not match the filtering applied to full-length reads. Sequences were annotated with PyIR, a Python wrapper for IgBLAST v1.9, using IMGT germline references to assign V/J genes and CDR3. Reads were filtered out if the reads had weak V/J assignments (E-value above 1e-6), no CDR3, stop codons, out-of-frame junctions, or ambiguous translated residues. V3J clonotypes were defined by identical inferred V gene, J gene, and CDR3 amino acid sequence. To compute the percentage overlap between repertoires, the number of shared unique clonotypes was divided by the size of the smaller repertoire. Richness of each repertoire was evaluated using RTK rarefaction, the Chao1 estimator, and Recon v2.1 estimates of unobserved clonotypes. OLGA was used to compute generation probabilities for all TCRbeta clonotypes that the gDNA method yielded from a few donors. TCRdb carries this immuneACCESS record with in-frame sequences only. Its versions omit some clonotypes, under half of them owing to an unresolved V gene in the studies checked, with the rest unexplained. The DNA was the basis for D and trimming; V, J and clone size are from that table. The sample contains about 700,000 clones, around 92% of them found a single time. Approximately 24% of the sample belongs to the ten largest clones.

For the CD8 naive samples, CD45RO-negative cells were positively selected for CCR7, yielding a CD45RA+CCR7+ population from which TemRA cells were excluded. The donors were healthy, HIV-negative adults who had no recently reported acute infections or vaccinations. Only Caucasian adults living in Nashville, Tennessee, USA were represented among the donors. Blood was obtained by leukapheresis, after which PBMCs were separated by Ficoll-Histopaque density gradient centrifugation and cryopreserved in liquid nitrogen vapor phase. Purity and quantity of every magnetically sorted T cell population were checked by analytical flow cytometry. Genomic DNA was isolated from each sorted fraction and quantified by UV absorbance on a Nanodrop 2000c.

The chain is encoded by TRBV7-9 joined to TRBJ2-1; 7 bases in between match TRBD2. This receptor was taken from a man aged 25 to 40 in good health. What was sequenced was naive CD8+ T cells sorted from blood. The cell subset or site label on this specimen signifies: CD45RA+CCR7+. The CDR3 reads CASSSSGAAFNEQFF. DNA sequence: TGTGCCAGCAGCTCCAGCGGGGCGGCTTTCAATGAGCAGTTCTTC. The entire variable domain, with the stretches around the CDR3 drawn from the reference TRBV7-9 and TRBJ2-1 proteins, is DTGVSQNPRHKITKRGQNVTFRCDPISEHNRLYWYRQTLGQGPEFLTYFQNEAQLEKSRLLSDRFSAERPKGSFSTLEIQRTEQGDSAMYLCASSSSGAAFNEQFFGPGTRLTVL.